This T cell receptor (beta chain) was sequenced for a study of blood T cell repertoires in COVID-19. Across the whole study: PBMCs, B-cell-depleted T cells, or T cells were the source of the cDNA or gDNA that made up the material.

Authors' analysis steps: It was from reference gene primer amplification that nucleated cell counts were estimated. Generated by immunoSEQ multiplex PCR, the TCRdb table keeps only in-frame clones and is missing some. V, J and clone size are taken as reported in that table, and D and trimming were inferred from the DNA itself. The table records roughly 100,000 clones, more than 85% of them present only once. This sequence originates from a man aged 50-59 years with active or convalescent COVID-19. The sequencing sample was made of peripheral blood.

CDR3 loop: CASGLAPPGTDGGSNQPQHF. The CDR3 nucleotides read TGTGCTAGTGGTTTGGCTCCGCCCGGGACAGATGGGGGGAGCAATCAGCCCCAGCATTTT. The gene calls are TRBV12-5 and TRBJ1-5; 7 bases match TRBD1. Germline values: CDR1 LGHNT, CDR2 FRNRAP. This CDR3 region has 20 residues. V dropped 1 base and J dropped 1; count of bases not matched to a gene: 16.